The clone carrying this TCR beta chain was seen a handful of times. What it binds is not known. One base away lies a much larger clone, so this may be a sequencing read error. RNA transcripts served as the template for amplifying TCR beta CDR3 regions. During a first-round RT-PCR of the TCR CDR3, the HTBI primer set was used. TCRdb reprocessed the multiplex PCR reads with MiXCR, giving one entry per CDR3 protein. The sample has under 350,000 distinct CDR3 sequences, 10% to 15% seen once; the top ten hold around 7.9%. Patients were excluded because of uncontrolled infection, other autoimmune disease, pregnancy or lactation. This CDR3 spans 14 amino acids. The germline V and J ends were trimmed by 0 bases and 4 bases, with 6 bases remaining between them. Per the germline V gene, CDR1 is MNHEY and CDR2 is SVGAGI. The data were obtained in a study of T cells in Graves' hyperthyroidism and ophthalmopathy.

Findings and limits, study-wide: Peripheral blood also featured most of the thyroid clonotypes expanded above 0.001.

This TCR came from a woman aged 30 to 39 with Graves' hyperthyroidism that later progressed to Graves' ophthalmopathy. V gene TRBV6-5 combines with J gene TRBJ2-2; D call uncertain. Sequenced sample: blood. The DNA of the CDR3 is TGTGCCAGCAGTTACTCGGCGAGCACCGGGGAGCTGTTTTTT. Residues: CASSYSASTGELFF.